The entry that follows covers one T cell receptor (beta chain) sequence. The sample comes from a study of blood T cell repertoires in COVID-19. About the research overall: Acute and convalescent COVID-19 specimens originated in the United States, Italy and Spain. The analysed material was cDNA or gDNA that came from T cells, B-cell-depleted T cells, or PBMCs.

The CDR3 contains 13 residues. V lost 4 bases and J lost 5, with 11 bases in between. From germline, CDR1 is GTSNPN and CDR2 SVGIG (reference sequence). How the authors handled the data: Estimates of nucleated cell counts were drawn from the amplification of reference gene primers. Libraries were prepared by immunoSEQ multiplex PCR; TCRdb keeps only in-frame clonotypes and omits some of them. V, J and clone size are those of that table, while D and trimming were read from the DNA. The profile shows roughly 81,000 clones, about four fifths of them singletons. The gene calls are TRBV30 and TRBJ1-4; no definite D call. Sequencing input: peripheral blood. The origin of this receptor is a woman between 70 and 85 years old with acute or convalescent COVID-19. The CDR3 DNA reads TGTGCCTGGAATCACGGTAGAAATGAAAAACTGTTTTTT. Translated, it gives CAWNHGRNEKLFF.